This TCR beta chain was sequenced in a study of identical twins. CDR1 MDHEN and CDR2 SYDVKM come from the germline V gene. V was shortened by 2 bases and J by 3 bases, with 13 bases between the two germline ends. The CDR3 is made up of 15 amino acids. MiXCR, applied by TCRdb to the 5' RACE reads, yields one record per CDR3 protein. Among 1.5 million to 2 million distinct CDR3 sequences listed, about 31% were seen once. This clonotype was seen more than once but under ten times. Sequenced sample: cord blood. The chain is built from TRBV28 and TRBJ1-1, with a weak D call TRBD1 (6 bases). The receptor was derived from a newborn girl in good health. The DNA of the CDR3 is TGTGCCAGCAGTTTAGGGGGGCGCTCGGACACTGAAGCTTTCTTT. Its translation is CASSLGGRSDTEAFF.